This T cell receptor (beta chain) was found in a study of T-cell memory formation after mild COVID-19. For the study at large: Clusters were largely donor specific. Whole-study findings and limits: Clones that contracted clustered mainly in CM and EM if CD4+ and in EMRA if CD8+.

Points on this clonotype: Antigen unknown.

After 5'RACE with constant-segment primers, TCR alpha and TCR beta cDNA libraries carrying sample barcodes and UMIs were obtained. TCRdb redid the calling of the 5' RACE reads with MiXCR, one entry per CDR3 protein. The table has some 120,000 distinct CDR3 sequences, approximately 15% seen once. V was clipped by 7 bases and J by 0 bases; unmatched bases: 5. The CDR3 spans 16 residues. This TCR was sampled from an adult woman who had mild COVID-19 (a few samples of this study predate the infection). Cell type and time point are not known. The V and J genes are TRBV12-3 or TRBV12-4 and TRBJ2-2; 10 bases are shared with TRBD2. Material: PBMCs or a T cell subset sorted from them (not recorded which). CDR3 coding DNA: TGTGCCAGCATTAGTAGCGGGGGGACGAACACCGGGGAGCTGTTTTTT. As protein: CASISSGGTNTGELFF.